This TCR beta chain came from a study of response to subunit inactivated influenza vaccine. CDR1 and CDR2 (germline): SGHRS, YFSETQ. V dropped 4 bases and J dropped 0 bases, with 12 bases sitting between them. The CDR3 sequence is 15 residues long. TCRdb called the RT-PCR reads again in MiXCR, with one record for every CDR3 protein. The data hold roughly 500,000 distinct CDR3 sequences, with around 25% observed a single time. The data also belong to a second study, concerning T cells expressing NK-cell markers. That publication notes: UMIs accompanied the 5'RACE template switching by which TCR beta cDNA was made. For six donors, the dominant NKG2C+ clonotypes made up about 1.0-8% of their CD8+ T cells. Several donors likewise had their CD3+CD56-NKG2C+ fraction led by these clonotypes.

This chain uses TRBV5-1 with TRBJ2-3; TRBD2 might be the D (6 bases). This clonotype originated in a man aged 50 or older who received an inactivated influenza vaccine. The specimen was CD4+ T cells sorted from PBMCs, collected less than 13 days after vaccination. Written as DNA, the CDR3 is TGCGCCAGCAGCCCCGGGGGACCTAGCACAGATACGCAGTATTTT. Translated, it gives CASSPGGPSTDTQYF.